This T cell receptor (beta chain) was documented in a study of T-cell memory formation after mild COVID-19. Study-wide context: TCR clusters mostly belonged to single donors.

General observations from the study: Some responding clones appeared in pre-infection memory, suggesting cross-reactive memory joined. CD4/CD8 balance held among clones contracting day 15 to 85, and later expanders leaned CD4+.

To note about this clonotype: What it binds is not known.

The CDR3 consists of 14 residues. Germline loops: CDR1 DFQATT, CDR2 SNEGSKA (reference sequence). The V end was cut by 1 base, the J end by 2 bases, with 9 bases between. TCR alpha and TCR beta cDNA libraries carrying sample barcodes and UMIs came from 5'RACE with constant-segment primers. A single record per CDR3 protein comes from TCRdb applying MiXCR to the 5' RACE reads. The sample has approximately 490,000 distinct CDR3 sequences, roughly 22% seen once. The origin of this receptor is an adult woman who had mild COVID-19 (a few samples of this study predate the infection). Cell type and time point are not known. Sequencing was carried out using PBMCs or a T cell subset sorted from them (not recorded which). The chain couples TRBV20-1 to TRBJ1-5; D gene ambiguous. The CDR3 spells CSARAVEGNQPQHF. The DNA for the CDR3 is TGCAGTGCTAGAGCGGTCGAAGGCAATCAGCCCCAGCATTTT.